Included here is one T cell receptor beta chain sequence, with context. Germline CDR1 is SGHDT and CDR2 is YYEEEE. The CDR3 totals 15 residues. Trimming took 0 bases from V and 0 from J, leaving 10 bases between them. The sample belongs to a study of sequential checkpoint blockade in melanoma. Regarding treatment: randomized to nivolumab then ipilimumab (arm A) or the reverse (arm B). Clones were sequenced by immunoSEQ multiplex PCR, and TCRdb holds only the in-frame ones, with some missing. The sample lists fewer than 30,000 clones; over 80% were seen once. The TCR originated in a human donor with melanoma. Here the sequenced sample was CD8+ T cells sorted from blood (inferred from file names), taken from a patient given nivolumab and ipilimumab in sequence. This chain joins TRBV5-6 and TRBJ2-7; D is uncertain. Here the CDR3 DNA reads TGTGCCAGCAGCTTGGAACAGTTAAGCTCCTACGAGCAGTACTTC. It specifies CASSLEQLSSYEQYF. The full variable domain, in which reference TRBV5-6 and TRBJ2-7 provide the parts outside the CDR3, is DAGVTQSPTHLIKTRGQQVTLRCSPKSGHDTVSWYQQALGQGPQFIFQYYEEEERQRGNFPDRFSGHQFPNYSSELNVNALLLGDSALYLCASSLEQLSSYEQYFGPGTRLTVT.